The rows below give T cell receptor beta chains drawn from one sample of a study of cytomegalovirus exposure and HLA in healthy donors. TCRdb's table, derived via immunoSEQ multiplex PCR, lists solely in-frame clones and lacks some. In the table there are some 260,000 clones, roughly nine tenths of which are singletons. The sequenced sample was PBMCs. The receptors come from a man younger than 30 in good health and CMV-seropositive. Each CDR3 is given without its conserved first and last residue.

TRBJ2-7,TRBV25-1,ASSDPGQTLYEQY
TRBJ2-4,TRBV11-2,ASSPTVSNRDKNIQY
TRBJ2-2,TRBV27,ASSLRGMNTGELF
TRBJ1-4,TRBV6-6,ASSWALGEKLF
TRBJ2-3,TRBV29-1,SVAGRHTDTQY
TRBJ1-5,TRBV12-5,ASDSNQPQH
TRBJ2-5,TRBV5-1,ASSTSPGGWQETQY
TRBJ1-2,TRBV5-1,ASSLDRGDYGYT
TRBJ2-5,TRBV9,ASSVGLAEETQY
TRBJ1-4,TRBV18,ASSPDHEKLF
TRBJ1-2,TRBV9,ASSPTSSDYGYT
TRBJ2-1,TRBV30,AWSGGGLAGAGSYNEQF
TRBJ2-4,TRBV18,ASRETLLAKNIQY
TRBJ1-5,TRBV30,AWKETDSNQPQH
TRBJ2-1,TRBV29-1,SGGTGYNEQF
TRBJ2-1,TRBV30,AWKWDSLYNEQF
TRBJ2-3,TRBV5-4,ASSLGGGSRRDTQY
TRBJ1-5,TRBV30,AWSHDYAQPQH
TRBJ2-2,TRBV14,ASSQARITGELF
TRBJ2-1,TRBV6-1,ASSGTSGAKSSYNEQF
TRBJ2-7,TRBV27,ASSLYGVKGEQY
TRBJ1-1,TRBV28,ASIPSAGINTEAF
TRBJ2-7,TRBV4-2,ASSQRSYYEQY
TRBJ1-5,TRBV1,TSSQDLTGARRSNQPQH
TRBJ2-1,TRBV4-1,ASSQGGGGILANEQF
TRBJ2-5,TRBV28,ASSSIGIGETQY
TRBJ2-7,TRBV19,ASSMGRDESTYEQY
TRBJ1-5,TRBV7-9,ASSTGNQPQH
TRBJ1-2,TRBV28,ASSLPGQTYYGYT
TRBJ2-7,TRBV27,ASRPTETGYQVQY
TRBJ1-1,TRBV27,ASSLSWESSTEAF